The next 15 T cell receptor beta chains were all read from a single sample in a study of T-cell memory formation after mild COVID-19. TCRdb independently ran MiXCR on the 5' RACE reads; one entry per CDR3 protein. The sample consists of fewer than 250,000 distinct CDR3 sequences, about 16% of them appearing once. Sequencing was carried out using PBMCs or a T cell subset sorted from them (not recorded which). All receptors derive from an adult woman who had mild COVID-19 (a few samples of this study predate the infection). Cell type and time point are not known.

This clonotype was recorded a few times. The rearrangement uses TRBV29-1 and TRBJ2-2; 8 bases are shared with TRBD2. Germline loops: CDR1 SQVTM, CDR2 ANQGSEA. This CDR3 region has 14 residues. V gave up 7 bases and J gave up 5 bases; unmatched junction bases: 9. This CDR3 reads CSGGGQGKTGELFF. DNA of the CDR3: TGCAGCGGCGGGGGGCAGGGAAAAACCGGGGAGCTGTTTTTT.

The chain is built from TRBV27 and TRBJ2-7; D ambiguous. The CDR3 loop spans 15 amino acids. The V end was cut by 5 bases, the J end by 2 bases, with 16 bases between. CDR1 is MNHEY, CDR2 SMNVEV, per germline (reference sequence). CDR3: CASSQSKGEPYEQYF. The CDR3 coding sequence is TGTGCCAGCAGTCAATCGAAGGGTGAACCCTACGAGCAGTACTTC.

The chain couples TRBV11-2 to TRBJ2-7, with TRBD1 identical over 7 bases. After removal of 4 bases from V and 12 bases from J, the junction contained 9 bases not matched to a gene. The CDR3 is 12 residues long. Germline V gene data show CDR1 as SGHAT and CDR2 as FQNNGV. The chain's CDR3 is CASSSHRGRGYF. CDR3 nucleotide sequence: TGTGCCAGCAGCTCACACAGGGGCCGGGGGTACTTC.

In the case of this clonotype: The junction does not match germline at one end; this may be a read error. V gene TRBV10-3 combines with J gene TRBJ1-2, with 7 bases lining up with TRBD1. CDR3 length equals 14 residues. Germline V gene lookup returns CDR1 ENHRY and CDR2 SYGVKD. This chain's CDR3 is CAINPTTGSYGYTF. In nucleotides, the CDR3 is TGTGCCATCAACCCTACGACAGGGTCGTATGGATACACCTTC.

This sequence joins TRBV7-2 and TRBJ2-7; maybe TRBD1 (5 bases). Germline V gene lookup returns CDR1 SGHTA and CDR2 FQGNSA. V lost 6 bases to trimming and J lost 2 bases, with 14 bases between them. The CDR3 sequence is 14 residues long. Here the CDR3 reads CASSGAPTPYEQYF. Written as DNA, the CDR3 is TGTGCCAGCAGTGGGGCCCCCACTCCCTACGAGCAGTACTTC.

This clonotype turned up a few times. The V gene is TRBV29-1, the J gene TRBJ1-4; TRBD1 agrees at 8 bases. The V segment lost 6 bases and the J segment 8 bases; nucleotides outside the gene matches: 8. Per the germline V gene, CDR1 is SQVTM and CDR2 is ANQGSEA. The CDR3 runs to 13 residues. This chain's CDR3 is CSVTGGRGEKLFF. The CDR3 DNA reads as TGCAGCGTCACAGGGGGAAGAGGGGAAAAACTGTTTTTT.

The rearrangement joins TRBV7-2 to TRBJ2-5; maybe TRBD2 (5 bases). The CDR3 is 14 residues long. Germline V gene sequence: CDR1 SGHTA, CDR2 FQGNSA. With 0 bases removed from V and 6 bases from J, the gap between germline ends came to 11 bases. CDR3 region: CASSLAEGVKTQYF. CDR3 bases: TGTGCCAGCAGCTTAGCTGAGGGTGTGAAGACCCAGTACTTC.

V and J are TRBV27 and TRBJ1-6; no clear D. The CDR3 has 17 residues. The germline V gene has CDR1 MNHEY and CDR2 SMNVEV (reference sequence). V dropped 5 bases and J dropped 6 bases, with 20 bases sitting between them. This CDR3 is CASSQRTSRPFNSPLHF. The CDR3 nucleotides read TGTGCCAGCAGTCAGCGGACCTCCCGCCCCTTTAATTCACCCCTCCACTTT.

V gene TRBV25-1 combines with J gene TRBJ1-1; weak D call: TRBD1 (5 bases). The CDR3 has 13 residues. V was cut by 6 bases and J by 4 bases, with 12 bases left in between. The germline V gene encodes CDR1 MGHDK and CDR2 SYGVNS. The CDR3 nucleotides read TGTGCCAGCAGCGGACACCCGGGCACTGAAGCTTTCTTT. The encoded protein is CASSGHPGTEAFF.

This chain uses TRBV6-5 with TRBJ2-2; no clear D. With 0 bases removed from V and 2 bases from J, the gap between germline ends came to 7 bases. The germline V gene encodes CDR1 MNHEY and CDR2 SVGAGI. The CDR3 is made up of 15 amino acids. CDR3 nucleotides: TGTGCCAGCAGTTACTCTGGGGTCAACACCGGGGAGCTGTTTTTT. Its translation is CASSYSGVNTGELFF.

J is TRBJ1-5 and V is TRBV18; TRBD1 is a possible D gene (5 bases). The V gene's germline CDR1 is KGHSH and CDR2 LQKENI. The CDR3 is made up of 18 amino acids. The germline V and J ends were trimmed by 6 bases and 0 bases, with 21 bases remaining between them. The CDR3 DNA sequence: TGTGCCAGCTCTTCCCTGCCGGGACTCGAGAATAGCAATCAGCCCCAGCATTTT. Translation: CASSSLPGLENSNQPQHF.

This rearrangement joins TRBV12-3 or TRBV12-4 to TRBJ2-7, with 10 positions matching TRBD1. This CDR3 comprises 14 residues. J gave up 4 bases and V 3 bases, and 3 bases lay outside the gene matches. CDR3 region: CASSFGDRGYEQYF. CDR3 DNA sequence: TGTGCCAGCAGTTTCGGGGACAGGGGATACGAGCAGTACTTC.

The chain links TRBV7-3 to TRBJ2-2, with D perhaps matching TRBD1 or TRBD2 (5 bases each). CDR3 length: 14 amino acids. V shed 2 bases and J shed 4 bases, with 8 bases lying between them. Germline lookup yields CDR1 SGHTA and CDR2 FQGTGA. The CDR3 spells CASSLLGTTGELFF. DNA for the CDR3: TGTGCCAGCAGCTTACTAGGGACCACCGGGGAGCTGTTTTTT.

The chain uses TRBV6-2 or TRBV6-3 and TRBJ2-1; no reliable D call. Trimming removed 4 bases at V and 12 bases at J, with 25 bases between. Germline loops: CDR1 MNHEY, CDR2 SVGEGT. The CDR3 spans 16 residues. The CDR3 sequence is CASSFRLESWAVGQFF. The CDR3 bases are TGTGCCAGCAGTTTCCGTCTCGAGTCCTGGGCTGTTGGGCAGTTCTTC.

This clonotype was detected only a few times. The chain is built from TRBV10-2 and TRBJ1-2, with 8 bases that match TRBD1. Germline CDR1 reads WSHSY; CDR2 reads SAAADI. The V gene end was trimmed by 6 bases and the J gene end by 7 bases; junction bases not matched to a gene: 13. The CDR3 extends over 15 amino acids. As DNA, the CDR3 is TGCGCCAGCAGCGGCTCAGGGGGCGGGCTTGGTGGCTACACCTTC. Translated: CASSGSGGGLGGYTF.